Below are 30 T cell receptor beta chains sequenced from a single sample in a study of cytomegalovirus exposure and HLA in healthy donors (dated 2017 in TCRdb). The library relied on the immunoSEQ multiplex PCR assay. For the multiplex PCR, a mixture combining 60 forward primers for TCR Vbeta segments and 13 reverse primers for TCR Jbeta segments was used. In TCRdb, the immuneACCESS table is reduced to in-frame sequences with V and J assigned. These tables do not hold every clone; where another copy was compared, an unresolved V gene accounts for under half, and the others remain unexplained. The sample table lists more than 110,000 clones, 65% to 85% of them with a count of one. The ten biggest clones cover about 2.5% of the sample. The sample taken for sequencing was PBMCs. These receptors all come from a man aged 50-60 years in good health and CMV-seronegative.

This chain links TRBV18 with TRBJ1-1; D ambiguous. Germline-derived CDR1 and CDR2 are KGHSH and LQKENI. The germline V and J ends were trimmed by 6 bases and 1 base, with 15 bases remaining between them. This CDR3 comprises 15 residues. CDR3 in amino acids: CASSTTRAGNTEAFF. In nucleotides, the CDR3 is TGTGCCAGCTCGACCACTAGGGCGGGGAACACTGAAGCTTTCTTT.

V gene TRBV9 combines with J gene TRBJ1-6, with unresolved D. This CDR3 is 14 amino acids long. Trimming took 1 base from V and 3 from J, leaving 5 bases between them. Looked up from germline, CDR1 is SGDLS and CDR2 is YYNGEE. The CDR3 spells CASSVTRYNSPLHF. CDR3 nucleotide sequence: TGTGCCAGCAGCGTAACTCGCTATAATTCACCCCTCCACTTT.

The chain employs TRBV19 and TRBJ2-7, with D perhaps TRBD1 (7 bases). This CDR3 is built from 15 residues. Germline CDR1 is LNHDA and CDR2 is SQIVND (reference sequence). V was cut by 0 bases and J by 4 bases, with 13 bases left in between. CDR3 loop: CASSIESGGLYEQYF. DNA of the CDR3: TGTGCCAGTAGTATAGAGTCAGGGGGACTGTACGAGCAGTACTTC.

The rearrangement links TRBV27 to TRBJ2-7; a possible D gene is TRBD1 (5 bases). The V end lost 2 bases, the J end lost 4 bases, and 9 bases lay between the germline ends. The CDR3 is 13 residues long. Germline V gene lookup returns CDR1 MNHEY and CDR2 SMNVEV (reference sequence). CDR3 in amino acids: CASSLTGQYEQYF. The DNA of the CDR3 is TGTGCCAGCAGTTTAACAGGCCAGTACGAGCAGTACTTC.

The chain combines TRBV2 with TRBJ1-2, with D unclear. The CDR3 has 14 residues. Trimming took off 1 base at V and 1 base at J, with 7 bases between the two ends. CDR1 SNHLY and CDR2 FYNNEI come from the germline V gene. CDR3: CASSEGPVNYGYTF. CDR3 bases: TGTGCCAGCAGTGAAGGTCCGGTTAACTATGGCTACACCTTC. Variable domain in full (rest from reference TRBV2 and TRBJ1-2): EPEVTQTPSHQVTQMGQEVILRCVPISNHLYFYWYRQILGQKVEFLVSFYNNEISEKSEIFDDQFSVERPDGSNFTLKIRSTKLEDSAMYFCASSEGPVNYGYTFGSGTRLTVV.

The chain joins TRBV15 to TRBJ2-5, with D tentatively TRBD1 (6 bases). There are 14 residues in the CDR3. CDR1 LNHNV and CDR2 YYDKDF come from the germline V gene (reference sequence). Trimming took 2 bases from V and 4 from J, leaving 11 bases between them. The CDR3 nucleotides read TGTGCCACCAGCAGAAACAGGGCGAGAGAGACCCAGTACTTC. It yields the protein CATSRNRARETQYF.

The sample holds one count of this clone. The chain combines TRBV7-6 with TRBJ1-2; 7 nucleotides agree with TRBD1. V dropped 4 bases and J dropped 7; count of bases not matched to a gene: 21. Looked up from germline, CDR1 is SGHVS and CDR2 is FNYEAQ. The CDR3 loop spans 18 amino acids. The CDR3 coding sequence is TGTGCCAGCAGCTCCTCGCGGGTCTTACGCGGGACAGTAGGTGGCTACACCTTC. Its translation is CASSSSRVLRGTVGGYTF.

For this clone: One end of the junction does not line up with germline, which may come from a read error. The chain links TRBV7-9 to TRBJ1-6, with D possibly TRBD1 on 5 matching bases. Per the germline V gene, CDR1 is SEHNR and CDR2 is FQNEAQ (reference sequence). This CDR3 spans 16 amino acids. The CDR3, as DNA: TGTGCCAGCAGCCAATGGGGGGGACCGAATAATTCACCCCTTCACTTT. This translates into CASSQWGGPNNSPLHF.

J is TRBJ2-2 and V is TRBV30; D call uncertain. The CDR3 is 13 amino acids. Deletions cut 0 bases from V and 4 bases from J, with 6 bases between. Germline CDR1 GTSNPN, CDR2 SVGIG (reference sequence). This CDR3 reads CAWSVRSTGELFF. CDR3 DNA: TGTGCCTGGAGTGTACGGTCCACCGGGGAGCTGTTTTTT.

The V call is TRBV6-1, the J call TRBJ1-5; D not resolved. This CDR3 spans 15 amino acids. Per germline, CDR1 MNHNS and CDR2 SASEGT. V was cut by 6 bases and J by 3 bases, with 15 bases left in between. The CDR3: CASSLEAQDNQPQHF. CDR3 coding DNA: TGTGCCAGCAGCCTGGAGGCGCAGGACAATCAGCCCCAGCATTTT.

Regarding this clone: The sample contains more than one DNA sequence encoding this CDR3. The chain employs TRBV28 and TRBJ2-5; 9 nucleotides match TRBD1. The ends lost 5 bases at V and 5 bases at J; junction bases unmatched: 6. In germline, CDR1 is MDHEN, CDR2 SYDVKM. The CDR3 is 14 amino acids. DNA of the CDR3: TGTGCCAGCAGTCGACTGGACAGGGGCGAGACCCAGTACTTC. Amino acids: CASSRLDRGETQYF. Full variable domain (remainder filled in from reference TRBV28 and TRBJ2-5): DVKVTQSSRYLVKRTGEKVFLECVQDMDHENMFWYRQDPGLGLRLIYFSYDVKMKEKGDIPEGYSVSREKKERFSLILESASTNQTSMYLCASSRLDRGETQYFGPGTRLLVL.

Only one count was recorded for this clone. V is TRBV7-9 and J is TRBJ1-2; 8 bases line up with TRBD1. The germline gives CDR1 SEHNR, CDR2 FQNEAQ (reference sequence). Trimming removed 3 bases from V and 3 bases from J; junction bases left unmatched: 15. The CDR3 is 18 residues long. The CDR3 coding sequence is TGTGCCAGCAGCTTCCTTCTATCTCTAACAGGGGGACACTATGGCTACACCTTC. Protein sequence: CASSFLLSLTGGHYGYTF.

The chain joins TRBV5-1 to TRBJ2-1; TRBD2 matches 10 bases. The CDR3 consists of 16 residues. Germline-derived CDR1 and CDR2 are SGHRS and YFSETQ. Trimming at V came to 3 bases and at J to 2 bases, leaving 5 bases not matched to a gene. The CDR3 sequence: CASSSPTSGAYNEQFF. The CDR3 nucleotides are TGCGCCAGCAGCTCCCCTACTAGCGGGGCCTACAATGAGCAGTTCTTC.

This chain connects TRBV4-2 to TRBJ2-7, with 7 bases identical to TRBD1. CDR3 size: 14 residues. Unmatched junction bases numbered 4, after V lost 4 bases and J lost 1 base. Germline V gene data show CDR1 as LGHNA and CDR2 as YNFKEQ. This CDR3 is CASSLPGQSYEQYF. The CDR3 coding sequence is TGTGCCAGCAGCCTACCGGGACAGTCCTACGAGCAGTACTTC.

V usage is TRBV19 and J usage is TRBJ2-1; TRBD2 agrees at 15 bases. The germline CDR1 and CDR2 sequences are LNHDA and SQIVND (reference sequence). CDR3 length: 19 amino acids. V lost 5 bases, J lost 1 base, and 9 bases stayed unmatched. CDR3 DNA sequence: TGTGCCAGTAGTGCTCAACCGGGACTAGCGGGGGGTTCCTACAATGAGCAGTTCTTC. This translates into CASSAQPGLAGGSYNEQFF.

This chain connects TRBV5-1 to TRBJ1-6; D unclear. V lost 2 bases, J lost 5 bases, and 14 bases lay in between. Germline V gene lookup returns CDR1 SGHRS and CDR2 YFSETQ. CDR3 size: 16 residues. The CDR3 protein is CASSFIGETDNSPLHF. The CDR3 bases are TGCGCCAGCAGCTTTATTGGGGAGACTGATAATTCACCCCTCCACTTT.

The V call is TRBV6-6, the J call TRBJ1-1; D is perhaps TRBD1 (5 bases). Germline lookup yields CDR1 MNHNY and CDR2 SVGAGI (reference sequence). This CDR3 is 12 amino acids long. V lost 6 bases, J lost 5 bases, and 10 bases lay in between. The CDR3 nucleotides read TGTGCCAGCAGGGACGGGGGGACTGAAGCTTTCTTT. This codes for CASRDGGTEAFF.

The chain has TRBV5-4 and TRBJ2-3; TRBD2 matches 10 bases. From germline, CDR1 is SGHNT and CDR2 YYREEE (reference sequence). V lost 4 bases to trimming and J lost 8 bases; unmatched junction nucleotides: 13. CDR3 length equals 16 residues. CDR3 sequence reads: CASSTTSGMAFGTQYF. The DNA for the CDR3 is TGTGCCAGCAGCACTACTAGCGGGATGGCGTTTGGTACGCAGTATTTT. Variable domain in full (rest from reference TRBV5-4 and TRBJ2-3): ETGVTQSPTHLIKTRGQQVTLRCSSQSGHNTVSWYQQALGQGPQFIFQYYREEENGRGNFPPRFSGLQFPNYSSELNVNALELDDSALYLCASSTTSGMAFGTQYFGPGTRLTVL.

The chain combines TRBV6-5 with TRBJ2-7, with D perhaps matching TRBD2 (6 bases). Germline CDR1 MNHEY, CDR2 SVGAGI. Trimming pared 8 bases from V and 3 bases from J, leaving 17 bases between. There are 14 residues in the CDR3. CDR3: CASRGLGHLYEQYF. CDR3 coding DNA: TGTGCCAGCCGGGGGTTGGGGCATCTCTACGAGCAGTACTTC.

The gene calls are TRBV12-5 and TRBJ2-1; 9 bases match TRBD2. Germline trimming cut 2 bases from V and 4 bases from J; bases unmatched to any gene: 3. This CDR3 contains 15 residues. Germline V gene sequence: CDR1 LGHNT, CDR2 FRNRAP. The CDR3: CASGLPSGRYNEQFF. The DNA of the CDR3 is TGTGCTAGTGGTTTGCCCAGCGGGAGGTACAATGAGCAGTTCTTC.

This chain links TRBV14 with TRBJ2-3, with TRBD2 matching 15 bases. Germline-derived CDR1 and CDR2 are SGHDN and FVKESK. This CDR3 contains 15 residues. The V and J ends lost 6 bases and 6 bases, in that order; junction bases with no gene match: 4. CDR3 amino acids: CASSGTSGRSDTQYF. DNA of the CDR3: TGTGCCAGCAGTGGGACTAGCGGGAGGTCGGATACGCAGTATTTT.

The CDR3 is CASSTGNMNTGELFF. CDR3 nucleotide sequence: TGTGCCAGCAGTACAGGGAATATGAACACCGGGGAGCTGTTTTTT. The J gene is TRBJ2-2, the V gene TRBV2, with D perhaps matching TRBD1 (6 bases). Germline CDR1 reads SNHLY; CDR2 reads FYNNEI. The germline V and J ends were trimmed by 5 bases and 1 base, with 11 bases remaining between them. CDR3 length equals 15 residues.

The CDR3 sequence is CASSLDPAGEIYEQYF. The CDR3 bases are TGTGCCAGCAGCTTGGATCCAGCGGGGGAAATCTACGAGCAGTACTTC. The chain links TRBV5-6 to TRBJ2-7, with 8 bases matching TRBD2. The CDR3 sequence is 16 residues long. The V and J ends lost 0 bases and 3 bases, in that order; junction bases with no gene match: 8. Germline CDR1 and CDR2: SGHDT and YYEEEE.

The chain carries TRBV18 and TRBJ2-1; D perhaps matches TRBD2 (5 bases). CDR1 is KGHSH, CDR2 LQKENI, per germline. V lost 2 bases and J lost 3, with 11 bases in between. The CDR3 totals 15 residues. In DNA, the CDR3 is TGTGCCAGCTCACCAGAACGGGCGGGCTACAATGAGCAGTTCTTC. Translation: CASSPERAGYNEQFF.

V usage is TRBV2 and J usage is TRBJ1-5; TRBD1 is a possible D gene (6 bases). V lost 7 bases to trimming and J lost 2 bases, with 15 bases between them. The V gene's germline CDR1 is SNHLY and CDR2 FYNNEI. This CDR3 spans 15 amino acids. The CDR3, as DNA: TGTGCCAGCACCGAACAGGGCTTGGGCAATCAGCCCCAGCATTTT. Amino acids: CASTEQGLGNQPQHF. The full variable domain, its missing parts supplied by reference TRBV2 and TRBJ1-5, is EPEVTQTPSHQVTQMGQEVILRCVPISNHLYFYWYRQILGQKVEFLVSFYNNEISEKSEIFDDQFSVERPDGSNFTLKIRSTKLEDSAMYFCASTEQGLGNQPQHFGDGTRLSIL.

The chain recombines TRBV19 with TRBJ1-5; 8 bases align to TRBD1. Germline V gene data show CDR1 as LNHDA and CDR2 as SQIVND (reference sequence). The CDR3 runs to 17 residues. The J segment lost 6 bases and the V segment lost 8 bases, leaving 18 bases of the junction unmatched. CDR3 sequence: CASSDRGEGWWGQPQHF. CDR3 nucleotide sequence: TGTGCCAGTTCTGACAGGGGAGAAGGATGGTGGGGTCAGCCCCAGCATTTT.

The rearrangement links TRBV5-4 to TRBJ1-4; TRBD1 matches at 9 bases. Germline CDR1 reads SGHNT; CDR2 reads YYREEE (reference sequence). V dropped 4 bases and J dropped 5; count of bases not matched to a gene: 12. The CDR3 has 17 residues. In DNA form, the CDR3 reads TGTGCCAGCAGCCGGGGTACGGGACAGGGTAAAAATGAAAAACTGTTTTTT. Translating it yields CASSRGTGQGKNEKLFF.

The chain recombines TRBV5-1 with TRBJ1-1; D is unclear. This CDR3 has 14 residues. V was trimmed by 0 bases and J by 6 bases, leaving 12 bases between them. The germline CDR1 and CDR2 sequences are SGHRS and YFSETQ. CDR3 sequence: CASSLDYGIAEAFF. DNA of the CDR3: TGCGCCAGCAGCTTGGACTACGGGATAGCTGAAGCTTTCTTT. The entire variable domain, with the rest obtained from reference TRBV5-1 and TRBJ1-1, is as follows: KAGVTQTPRYLIKTRGQQVTLSCSPISGHRSVSWYQQTPGQGLQFLFEYFSETQRNKGNFPGRFSGRQFSNSRSEMNVSTLELGDSALYLCASSLDYGIAEAFFGQGTRLTVV.

This clone appeared a single time. The chain carries TRBV18 and TRBJ2-7; weak D call: TRBD1 (5 bases). Trimming removed 0 bases at V and 2 bases at J, with 8 bases between. Germline V gives CDR1 KGHSH, CDR2 LQKENI. This CDR3 spans 14 amino acids. CDR3 DNA sequence: TGTGCCAGCTCACCACCGAGCAGGGCCTACGAGCAGTACTTC. Its protein is CASSPPSRAYEQYF.

The chain carries TRBV2 and TRBJ2-3; D remains ambiguous. There are 16 residues in the CDR3. The germline CDR1 and CDR2 sequences are SNHLY and FYNNEI. Deletions cut 0 bases from V and 1 base from J, with 11 bases between. The CDR3 loop reads CASSEAGRSRTDTQYF. CDR3 nucleotides: TGTGCCAGCAGTGAAGCGGGCCGGTCCCGCACAGATACGCAGTATTTT.